These T cell receptor beta chains were read from a single sample in a study of blood T cell repertoires in COVID-19. Assay used: immunoSEQ multiplex PCR; TCRdb lists only in-frame clones, some missing. The data show around 300,000 clones, 80% to 90% seen once. The sequenced sample was peripheral blood. These receptors were collected from a woman aged 25 to 45 with active or convalescent COVID-19. The CDR3 runs from the conserved cysteine through the conserved F or W. Each record gives: clone size, J gene, V gene, D gene, CDR3 protein, CDR3 DNA. The D gene is left open where the match is weak. Rows may omit the clone size; those that give it use once, few, many or a size class.

abundance: .
j_gene: TRBJ2-3
v_gene: TRBV19
d_gene: TRBD1
CDR3aa: CASSSRGQGRFGTQYF
CDR3nt: TGTGCCAGTAGTAGTCGGGGACAGGGTCGGTTCGGTACGCAGTATTTT

abundance: once
j_gene: TRBJ2-1
v_gene: TRBV9
d_gene: .
CDR3aa: CASSALRVGEQFF
CDR3nt: TGTGCCAGCAGCGCCTTACGGGTGGGTGAGCAGTTCTTC

abundance: .
j_gene: TRBJ1-6
v_gene: TRBV28
d_gene: TRBD1
CDR3aa: CASSLRGPGGSSPLHF
CDR3nt: TGTGCCAGCAGCCTCCGGGGGCCAGGGGGTAGTTCACCCCTCCACTTT

abundance: .
j_gene: TRBJ2-7
v_gene: TRBV6-1
d_gene: .
CDR3aa: CASSVGGHKPHYEQYF
CDR3nt: TGTGCCAGCAGTGTTGGGGGACACAAACCCCACTACGAGCAGTACTTC

abundance: .
j_gene: TRBJ1-2
v_gene: TRBV6-4
d_gene: TRBD1
CDR3aa: CASSPDRDYGYTF
CDR3nt: TGTGCCAGCAGCCCCGACAGGGACTATGGCTACACCTTC

abundance: .
j_gene: TRBJ1-6
v_gene: TRBV9
d_gene: TRBD1
CDR3aa: CASSAGTEAPLHF
CDR3nt: TGTGCCAGCAGCGCCGGGACAGAAGCACCCCTCCACTTT

abundance: once
j_gene: TRBJ1-1
v_gene: TRBV7-2
d_gene: TRBD1
CDR3aa: CASSSLSGGRAFF
CDR3nt: TGTGCCAGCAGCTCCCTCTCAGGGGGCAGAGCTTTCTTT

abundance: .
j_gene: TRBJ1-6
v_gene: TRBV7-2
d_gene: TRBD1
CDR3aa: CASSLRDSSYNSPLHF
CDR3nt: TGTGCCAGCAGCTTAAGGGACAGCTCCTATAATTCACCCCTCCACTTT

abundance: .
j_gene: TRBJ1-1
v_gene: TRBV29-1
d_gene: TRBD1
CDR3aa: CSVTLGTGYTEAFF
CDR3nt: TGCAGCGTCACCCTCGGGACAGGTTACACTGAAGCTTTCTTT

abundance: .
j_gene: TRBJ2-7
v_gene: TRBV18
d_gene: TRBD1
CDR3aa: CASSPGDRVVEQYF
CDR3nt: TGTGCCAGCTCACCAGGGGACAGGGTAGTCGAGCAGTACTTC

abundance: .
j_gene: TRBJ2-5
v_gene: TRBV28
d_gene: TRBD2
CDR3aa: CASRPQTSRVQETQYF
CDR3nt: TGTGCCAGCAGACCCCAGACTAGCCGAGTACAAGAGACCCAGTACTTC

abundance: .
j_gene: TRBJ2-1
v_gene: TRBV24-1
d_gene: TRBD1
CDR3aa: CATSDPGQGGYEQFF
CDR3nt: TGTGCCACCAGTGATCCGGGACAGGGTGGCTATGAGCAGTTCTTC

abundance: .
j_gene: TRBJ1-3
v_gene: TRBV20-1
d_gene: TRBD1
CDR3aa: CSAIDRAGNTIYF
CDR3nt: TGCAGTGCTATTGACAGGGCTGGAAACACCATATATTTT

abundance: .
j_gene: TRBJ2-3
v_gene: TRBV6-5
d_gene: .
CDR3aa: CASRDRSTDTQYF
CDR3nt: TGTGCCAGCAGAGACAGATCCACAGATACGCAGTATTTT

abundance: .
j_gene: TRBJ1-4
v_gene: TRBV28
d_gene: .
CDR3aa: CASLKTATNEKLFF
CDR3nt: TGTGCCAGCCTCAAGACTGCAACTAATGAAAAACTGTTTTTT

abundance: once
j_gene: TRBJ2-5
v_gene: TRBV5-1
d_gene: .
CDR3aa: CASSLGDLQGRETQYF
CDR3nt: TGCGCCAGCAGCTTAGGAGATCTGCAGGGGAGAGAGACCCAGTACTTC

abundance: .
j_gene: TRBJ1-5
v_gene: TRBV27
d_gene: .
CDR3aa: CASSPLMELWSFNNQPQHF
CDR3nt: TGTGCCAGCAGCCCACTCATGGAGTTATGGTCCTTTAACAATCAGCCCCAGCATTTT

abundance: .
j_gene: TRBJ1-1
v_gene: TRBV7-9
d_gene: .
CDR3aa: CASSHEGPNTEAFF
CDR3nt: TGTGCCAGCAGCCACGAGGGTCCGAACACTGAAGCTTTCTTT

abundance: .
j_gene: TRBJ2-4
v_gene: TRBV2
d_gene: TRBD2
CDR3aa: CASSPGGSAKNIQYF
CDR3nt: TGTGCCAGCAGTCCGGGGGGGTCCGCCAAAAACATTCAGTACTTC

abundance: .
j_gene: TRBJ2-1
v_gene: TRBV5-3
d_gene: TRBD2
CDR3aa: CARSHGTSGGVESSYNEQFF
CDR3nt: TGTGCCAGAAGCCATGGGACTAGCGGGGGGGTAGAGAGCTCCTACAATGAGCAGTTCTTC

abundance: once
j_gene: TRBJ1-4
v_gene: TRBV19
d_gene: TRBD1
CDR3aa: CASSPGTGIFNEKLFF
CDR3nt: TGTGCCAGTAGTCCCGGGACAGGGATTTTTAATGAAAAACTGTTTTTT

abundance: .
j_gene: TRBJ2-3
v_gene: TRBV4-2
d_gene: .
CDR3aa: CASSQERVGGDTQYF
CDR3nt: TGTGCCAGCAGCCAAGAGAGAGTGGGAGGAGATACGCAGTATTTT

abundance: .
j_gene: TRBJ2-3
v_gene: TRBV6-2/TRBV6-3
d_gene: TRBD2
CDR3aa: CASSPGGEIDTQYF
CDR3nt: TGTGCCAGCAGCCCGGGGGGGGAGATAGATACGCAGTATTTT

abundance: .
j_gene: TRBJ2-3
v_gene: TRBV6-5
d_gene: .
CDR3aa: CASSVTGPGPQYF
CDR3nt: TGTGCCAGCAGCGTTACAGGGCCCGGTCCGCAGTATTTT

abundance: .
j_gene: TRBJ2-7
v_gene: TRBV28
d_gene: TRBD1
CDR3aa: CASSSIGTGSPYEQYF
CDR3nt: TGTGCCAGCAGTTCCATTGGGACAGGCTCTCCCTACGAGCAGTACTTC

abundance: .
j_gene: TRBJ2-2
v_gene: TRBV12-2
d_gene: .
CDR3aa: CASRGLAGRTGELFF
CDR3nt: TGTGCAAGTCGTGGACTAGCGGGGAGGACCGGGGAGCTGTTTTTT

abundance: .
j_gene: TRBJ2-1
v_gene: TRBV10-2
d_gene: TRBD1
CDR3aa: CASLRDRVNIEQFF
CDR3nt: TGCGCCAGCCTCCGGGACAGGGTTAATATTGAGCAGTTCTTC

abundance: .
j_gene: TRBJ1-2
v_gene: TRBV14
d_gene: .
CDR3aa: CASSQRGGWNYGYTF
CDR3nt: TGTGCCAGCAGCCAAAGAGGGGGATGGAACTATGGCTACACCTTC

abundance: .
j_gene: TRBJ1-6
v_gene: TRBV9
d_gene: .
CDR3aa: CASSATGDTSPLHF
CDR3nt: TGTGCCAGCAGCGCTACCGGGGACACCTCACCCCTCCACTTT

abundance: .
j_gene: TRBJ2-1
v_gene: TRBV28
d_gene: TRBD1
CDR3aa: CASTLPPGQGAVGEQFF
CDR3nt: TGTGCCAGCACCTTACCCCCGGGACAGGGGGCGGTCGGTGAGCAGTTCTTC

abundance: .
j_gene: TRBJ2-7
v_gene: TRBV19
d_gene: TRBD1
CDR3aa: CASSMDVTGGSYEQYF
CDR3nt: TGTGCCAGTAGCATGGACGTCACAGGGGGTTCGTACGAGCAGTACTTC